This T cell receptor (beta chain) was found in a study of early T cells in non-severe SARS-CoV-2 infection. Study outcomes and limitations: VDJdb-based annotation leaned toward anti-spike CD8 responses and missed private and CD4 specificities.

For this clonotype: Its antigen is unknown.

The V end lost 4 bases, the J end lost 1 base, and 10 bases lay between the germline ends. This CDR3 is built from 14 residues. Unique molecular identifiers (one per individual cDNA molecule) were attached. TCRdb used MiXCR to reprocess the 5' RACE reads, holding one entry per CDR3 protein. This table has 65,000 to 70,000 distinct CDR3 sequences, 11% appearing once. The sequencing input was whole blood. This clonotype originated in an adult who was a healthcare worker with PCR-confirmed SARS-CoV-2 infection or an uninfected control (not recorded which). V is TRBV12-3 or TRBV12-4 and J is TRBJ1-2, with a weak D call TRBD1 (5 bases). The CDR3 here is CASSWSGVNYGYTF. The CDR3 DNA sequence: TGTGCCAGCAGTTGGTCGGGGGTTAACTATGGCTACACCTTC.